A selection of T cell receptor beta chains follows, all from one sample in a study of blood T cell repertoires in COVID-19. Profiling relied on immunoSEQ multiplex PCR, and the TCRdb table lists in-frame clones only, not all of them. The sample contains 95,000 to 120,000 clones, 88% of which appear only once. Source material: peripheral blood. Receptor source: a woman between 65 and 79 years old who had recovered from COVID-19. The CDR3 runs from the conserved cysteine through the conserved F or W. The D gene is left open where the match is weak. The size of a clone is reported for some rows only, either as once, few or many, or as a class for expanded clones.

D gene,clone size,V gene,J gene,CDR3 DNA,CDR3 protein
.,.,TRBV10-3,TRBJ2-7,TGTGCCATCAGGGAGGGAACTAGTTCCACCTCCTCCTACGAGCAGTACTTC,CAIREGTSSTSSYEQYF
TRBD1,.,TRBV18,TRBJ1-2,TGTGCCAGCTCCCCCGGCGGACAGGGGTTCTATGGCTACACCTTC,CASSPGGQGFYGYTF
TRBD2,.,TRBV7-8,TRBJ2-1,TGTGCCAGCAGCTCAATGCGGGGGGGGTACAATGAGCAGTTCTTC,CASSSMRGGYNEQFF
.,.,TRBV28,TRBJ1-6,TGTGCCAGCAGCCAGGACCGGGCAGGGCCACATTCACCCCTCCACTTT,CASSQDRAGPHSPLHF
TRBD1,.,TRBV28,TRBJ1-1,TGTGCCAGCAGGCCAGGGGGTACGAACACTGAAGCTTTCTTT,CASRPGGTNTEAFF
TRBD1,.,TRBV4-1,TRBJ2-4,TGCGCCAGCAGCCGGAAACCGGGACAGGAGGTGGGCAAAAACATTCAGTACTTC,CASSRKPGQEVGKNIQYF
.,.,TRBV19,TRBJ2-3,TGTGCCAGTAGTCCGAGCGGGAGCACAGATACGCAGTATTTT,CASSPSGSTDTQYF
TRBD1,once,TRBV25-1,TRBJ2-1,TGTGCCAGCACCCCCCGGGACAGTTCTCTGAGGCAGTTCTTC,CASTPRDSSLRQFF
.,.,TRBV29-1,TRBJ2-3,TGCAGCGATGGGACTCCCGGTCACACAGATACGCAGTATTTT,CSDGTPGHTDTQYF
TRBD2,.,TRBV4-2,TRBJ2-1,TGTGCCAGCAGCTACTCCGCGGGACTAGCGGGGTCCAGCTACAATGAGCAGTTCTTC,CASSYSAGLAGSSYNEQFF
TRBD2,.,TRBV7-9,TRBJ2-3,TGTGCCAGCAGCCCCACTAGCGGGAGAAGGACAGATACGCAGTATTTT,CASSPTSGRRTDTQYF
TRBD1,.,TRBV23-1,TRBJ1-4,TGCGCCAGCACCGGGACAGGGAGAATTTTTTTTAATGAAAAACTGTTTTTT,CASTGTGRIFFNEKLFF
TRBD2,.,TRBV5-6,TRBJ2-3,TGTGCCAGCAGCTTGGTGGGGACTACCACAGATACGCAGTATTTT,CASSLVGTTTDTQYF
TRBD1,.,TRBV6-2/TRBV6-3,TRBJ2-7,TGTGCCAGCAGTTACGACAGGGGATACGAGCAGTACTTC,CASSYDRGYEQYF
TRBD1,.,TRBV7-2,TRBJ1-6,TGTGCCAGCAGACGTAGACAGGGTGCAAACTCACCCCTCCACTTT,CASRRRQGANSPLHF
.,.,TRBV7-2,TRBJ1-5,TGTGCCAGCAGCTTAGGATCCAGGGGAGGGGTTAAGCCCCAGCATTTT,CASSLGSRGGVKPQHF
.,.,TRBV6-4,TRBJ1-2,TGTGCCAGCAGTGGGCAGGGCAGTGGCTACACCTTC,CASSGQGSGYTF
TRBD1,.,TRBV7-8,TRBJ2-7,TGTGCCAGCAGCCATGCAGGGGGCGGATCCTACGAGCAGTACTTC,CASSHAGGGSYEQYF
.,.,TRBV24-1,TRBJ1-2,TGTGCCACCAGTGATAGGGGATATGGCTACACCTTC,CATSDRGYGYTF
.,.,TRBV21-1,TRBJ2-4,TGTGCCAGCAGCAAAAGGGGATTAGCGGGAGGGCACCTTCAGTACTTC,CASSKRGLAGGHLQYF
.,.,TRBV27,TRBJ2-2,TGTGCCAGCACCACCTACCCTGTCGAAGCCGGGGAGCTGTTTTTT,CASTTYPVEAGELFF
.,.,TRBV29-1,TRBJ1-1,TGCAGCGTTGAGACGGGCGGACGGGGGACTGAAGCTTTCTTT,CSVETGGRGTEAFF
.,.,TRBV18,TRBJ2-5,TGTGCCAGCTCCCCAGGGTCGCGGGAGACCCAGTACTTC,CASSPGSRETQYF
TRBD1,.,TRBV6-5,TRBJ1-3,TGTGCCAGCAGTTACTCGGTTCAGGGGGCTGGAAACACCATATATTTT,CASSYSVQGAGNTIYF
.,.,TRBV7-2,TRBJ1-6,TGTGCCAGCAGCTTAGTTAGGACAGTAAATTCACCCCTCCACTTT,CASSLVRTVNSPLHF
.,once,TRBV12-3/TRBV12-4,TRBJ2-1,TGTGCCAGCAGCCAGGGGACCTACAATGAGCAGTTCTTC,CASSQGTYNEQFF
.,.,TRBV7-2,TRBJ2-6,TGTGCCAGCAGCAAACGGGTCCCTGGGGCCAACGTCCTGACTTTC,CASSKRVPGANVLTF
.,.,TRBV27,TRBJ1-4,TGTGCCAGGCTCGACAGACCCTCTAATGAAAAACTGTTTTTT,CARLDRPSNEKLFF
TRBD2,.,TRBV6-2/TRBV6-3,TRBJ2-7,TGTGCCAGCAGTTACACGGGACTAGGAGGAGGCGAGCAGTACTTC,CASSYTGLGGGEQYF
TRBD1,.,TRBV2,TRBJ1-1,TGTGCCAGCAGCCCCCAGGGGGAACTCACTGAAGCTTTCTTT,CASSPQGELTEAFF
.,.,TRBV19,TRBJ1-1,TGTGCCAGTAGAATCCGGGGGAACACTGAAGCTTTCTTT,CASRIRGNTEAFF
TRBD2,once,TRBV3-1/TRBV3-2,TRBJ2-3,TGTGCCAGCAGCCAAGATGAGAGGTGGCGGGGGGGCACAGATACGCAGTATTTT,CASSQDERWRGGTDTQYF
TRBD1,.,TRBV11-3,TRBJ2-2,TGTGCCAGCAGCACACGACAGGGGTCCACCGGGGAGCTGTTTTTT,CASSTRQGSTGELFF
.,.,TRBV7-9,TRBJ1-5,TGTGCCAGCAGCCTCCCTAATCAGCCCCAGCATTTT,CASSLPNQPQHF
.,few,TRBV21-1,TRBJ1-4,TGTGCCAGCAGCAAAGGAGACGGAGGTTCGGAAAAACTGTTTTTT,CASSKGDGGSEKLFF
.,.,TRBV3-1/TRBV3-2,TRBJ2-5,TGTGCCAGCAGCCAAGAACGAGGGAGGAAGACCCAGTACTTC,CASSQERGRKTQYF
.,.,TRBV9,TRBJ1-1,TGTGCCAGCAGCGTAGCCCCCCAGGGGTACACTGAAGCTTTCTTT,CASSVAPQGYTEAFF